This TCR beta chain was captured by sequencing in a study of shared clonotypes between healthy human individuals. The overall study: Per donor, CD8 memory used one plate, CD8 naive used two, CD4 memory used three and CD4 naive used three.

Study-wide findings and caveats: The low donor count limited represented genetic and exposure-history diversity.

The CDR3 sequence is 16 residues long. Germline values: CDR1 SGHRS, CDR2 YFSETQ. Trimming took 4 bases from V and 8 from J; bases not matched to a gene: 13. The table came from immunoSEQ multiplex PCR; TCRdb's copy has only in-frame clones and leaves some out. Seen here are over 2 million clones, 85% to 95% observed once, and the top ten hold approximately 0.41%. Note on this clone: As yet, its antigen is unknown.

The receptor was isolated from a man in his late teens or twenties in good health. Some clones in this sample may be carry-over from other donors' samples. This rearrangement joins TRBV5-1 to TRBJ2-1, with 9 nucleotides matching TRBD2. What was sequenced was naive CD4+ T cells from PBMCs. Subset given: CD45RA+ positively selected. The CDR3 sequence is CASSGLAGAMGDEQFF. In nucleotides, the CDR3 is TGCGCCAGCAGCGGATTAGCGGGGGCGATGGGCGATGAGCAGTTCTTC.